The clone carrying this T cell receptor (beta chain) was counted a few times. Antigen specificity is unknown. Trimming removed 5 bases from V and 4 bases from J, with 12 bases in between. The CDR3 spans 14 residues. Per germline, CDR1 SGHNT and CDR2 YENEEA. The data originate from a study of the immune and genomic landscape of osteosarcoma. Study-wide results and caveats: Limited clonal expansion was suggested by productive clonality averaging around 0.087, maximum around 0.33.

Profiled with immunoSEQ multiplex PCR; TCRdb holds only in-frame clones, not every one. The sample records 1,300 to 1,500 clones, 73% being singletons. The V and J genes are TRBV11-3 and TRBJ2-1; no clear D gene. Input material: metastatic tumor tissue from the lung. This clonotype was sampled from a woman aged 25 to 39 with osteosarcoma. In DNA, the CDR3 is TGTGCCAGCAGCCTCGACGGGTTTTACAATGAGCAGTTCTTC. Translated: CASSLDGFYNEQFF.